This TCR beta chain was observed in a study of T cell responses to AZD1222 COVID-19 vaccine. The method was immunoSEQ multiplex PCR; TCRdb's version includes in-frame clones alone and lacks a portion of them. Among about 180,000 clones listed, about nine tenths were seen once. General observations from the study: CD4 TCRs covered the whole spike, strongest at regions 160-218 and 743-854. Mostly white British, mostly female donors; authors suggested clonal diversity may be underestimated.

This CDR3 region has 16 residues. CDR1 and CDR2 from the germline V gene are SEHNR and FQNEAQ (reference sequence). The V segment lost 5 bases and the J segment 0 bases; nucleotides outside the gene matches: 7. This clone was seen a handful of times. Antigen: not known. The chain is built from TRBV7-9 and TRBJ2-7; 10 bases match TRBD2. This clonotype originated in an adult in good health. Material: peripheral blood, obtained on day 0 of AZD1222 vaccination. Here the CDR3 DNA reads TGTGCCAGCAGCGCCCTAGCGGGGGCCCCCTCCTACGAGCAGTACTTC. It specifies CASSALAGAPSYEQYF.